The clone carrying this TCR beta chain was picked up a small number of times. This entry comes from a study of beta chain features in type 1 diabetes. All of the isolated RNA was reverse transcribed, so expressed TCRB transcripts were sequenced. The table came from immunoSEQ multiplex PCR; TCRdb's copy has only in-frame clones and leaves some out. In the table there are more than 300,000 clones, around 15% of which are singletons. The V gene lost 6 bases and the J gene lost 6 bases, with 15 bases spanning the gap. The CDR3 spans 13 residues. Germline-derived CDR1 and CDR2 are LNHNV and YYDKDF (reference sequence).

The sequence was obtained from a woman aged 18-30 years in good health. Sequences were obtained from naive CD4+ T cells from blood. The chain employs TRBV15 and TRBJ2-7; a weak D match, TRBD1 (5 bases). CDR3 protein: CATRAPQAGEQYF. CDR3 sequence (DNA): TGTGCCACCAGGGCTCCACAGGCAGGCGAGCAGTACTTC. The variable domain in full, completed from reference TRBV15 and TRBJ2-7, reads DAMVIQNPRYQVTQFGKPVTLSCSQTLNHNVMYWYQQKSSQAPKLLFHYYDKDFNNEADTPDNFQSRRPNTSFCFLDIRSPGLGDTAMYLCATRAPQAGEQYFGPGTRLTVT.